The entry that follows covers one T cell receptor beta chain sequence. At one boundary the junction diverges from the germline segment, which might be a read error. Amplification of TRBV12-4/TRBJ1-2 clonotypes used adaptor-ligated barcode primers. TCRdb used MiXCR to reprocess the multiplex PCR reads, holding one entry per CDR3 protein. The sample shows some 2,000 distinct CDR3 sequences, about a fifth of them seen only once. This CDR3 is 12 amino acids long. The sorted Tregs were CD4+CD25+CD127-/low cells. The chain carries TRBV12-3 or TRBV12-4 and TRBJ1-2; the D gene is possibly TRBD1 (5 bases). The clonotype was recovered from a female donor with breast cancer. Sequencing input: Tregs sorted from blood. DNA for the CDR3: TGTGCCAGCACACAGGAGGTCTATGGCTGCACCTTC. It encodes CASTQEVYGCTF.